The source of this T cell receptor beta chain is a study of blood T cells in healthy people across ages. Study conclusions and caveats: Higher naive T cell percentage went strongly together with higher TCR beta diversity.

The CDR3 is 13 amino acids. V dropped 1 base and J dropped 8 bases, with 14 bases sitting between them. Germline assignment: CDR1 DFQATT and CDR2 SNEGSKA (reference sequence). This clonotype was picked up a small number of times. Antigen specificity is unknown. Through a sample-barcoded 5' primer and a J-beta primer mix, a second PCR was run for roughly 6 to 12 cycles. All samples yielded 3 million or more CDR3-containing paired-end reads. MiXCR was run by TCRdb on the 5' RACE reads, yielding one entry per CDR3 protein. The data contain 550,000 to 700,000 distinct CDR3 sequences, 25% to 30% of them singletons.

The clonotype was recovered from a woman in her 70s in good health. Sequencing used blood. The gene calls are TRBV20-1 and TRBJ1-2; D might be TRBD1 (6 bases). The CDR3 sequence is CSARVEGGHGYTF. The CDR3 coding sequence is TGCAGTGCTAGAGTGGAGGGGGGGCACGGCTACACCTTC.